These T cell receptor beta chains were read from a single sample in a study of OX40 agonist ivuxolimab in advanced cancers. The table came from immunoSEQ multiplex PCR; TCRdb's copy has only in-frame clones and leaves some out. The sample gives around 11,000 clones, roughly 80% of which show up once; 25% to 40% is in the top ten. This sample comprised CD4+ or CD8+ T cells sorted from blood, obtained in a trial of the OX40 agonist ivuxolimab. The receptor set was obtained from an adult with an advanced solid tumor such as melanoma, head and neck, liver or kidney cancer. Both conserved end residues are part of each CDR3. The D gene is left open where the match is weak. A row's size may be missing; if present it is once, few, many or a size class.

size,V,J,D,DNA,CDR3
-,TRBV6-4,TRBJ2-1,-,TGTGCCAGCAGTGAAGGGGAGACTCATGAGCAGTTCTTC,CASSEGETHEQFF
once,TRBV9,TRBJ2-7,TRBD1,TGTGCCAGCAGCGGACAGGGGTCCTACGAGCAGTACTTC,CASSGQGSYEQYF
once,TRBV7-9,TRBJ2-5,TRBD2,TGTGCCAGCAGCGCTATCGCGCTAGCGGGAGAGACCCAGTACTTC,CASSAIALAGETQYF
-,TRBV5-1,TRBJ2-5,TRBD1,TGCGCCAGCAGCACAGGGACAGGGCTAGAGACCCAGTACTTC,CASSTGTGLETQYF
-,TRBV6-5,TRBJ2-7,TRBD1,TGTGCCAGCAGTTACTTACCCTCGGGACAGGCCTACGAGCAGTACTTC,CASSYLPSGQAYEQYF
-,TRBV6-1,TRBJ2-3,-,TGTGCCAGCAGTGAAAGGGTTGAGGGCACAGATACGCAGTATTTT,CASSERVEGTDTQYF
-,TRBV28,TRBJ2-2,TRBD2,TGTGCCAGCAGTTTATTTAGCGGGGCCGCCGGGGAGCTGTTTTTT,CASSLFSGAAGELFF
-,TRBV6-4,TRBJ2-1,-,TGTGCCAGCAGTGAAGGCAGTCCCAACAATGAGCAGTTCTTC,CASSEGSPNNEQFF
once,TRBV28,TRBJ2-7,TRBD1,TGTGCCAGCAGACTGACAGGGTCAATCTCCTACGAGCAGTACTTC,CASRLTGSISYEQYF
-,TRBV29-1,TRBJ1-1,-,TGCAGCGTTGAAAGAGGGACGGGGAACACTGAAGCTTTCTTT,CSVERGTGNTEAFF
few,TRBV5-1,TRBJ2-7,-,TGCGCCAGCAGCTCAGCCGGACGGGCAGCCTACGAGCAGTACTTC,CASSSAGRAAYEQYF
few,TRBV7-2,TRBJ1-1,-,TGTGCCAGCAGCTTAAACGTAGGTACTGAAGCTTTCTTT,CASSLNVGTEAFF
-,TRBV19,TRBJ1-4,-,TGTGCCAGTAGTAGAGGGGCGTCGGATGAAAAACTGTTTTTT,CASSRGASDEKLFF
-,TRBV28,TRBJ2-4,TRBD2,TGTGCCAGCAGAAGGACTAGCGGGAGGGTGGACATTCAGTACTTC,CASRRTSGRVDIQYF
once,TRBV5-1,TRBJ2-5,-,TGCGCCAGCAGTGCAGACAGTCAAGAGACCCAGTACTTC,CASSADSQETQYF
-,TRBV6-4,TRBJ2-7,-,TGTGCCAGCAGTTCCGACACGACCTACGAGCAGTACTTC,CASSSDTTYEQYF
-,TRBV9,TRBJ1-5,-,TGTGCCAGCAGCGTAGCAGGGGATGACAATCAGCCCCAGCATTTT,CASSVAGDDNQPQHF
few,TRBV28,TRBJ1-4,-,TGTGCCAGCCGAGATCCCGGGACCAGTGCGGAAAAACTGTTTTTT,CASRDPGTSAEKLFF
many,TRBV28,TRBJ1-3,TRBD1,TGTGCCAGCAGTTTATTCGCTCTATTCTCTACGACAGGGGTTGGAAACACCATATATTTT,CASSLFALFSTTGVGNTIYF
medium-sized,TRBV12-5,TRBJ1-2,-,TGTGCTAGTGGGTACGGGTGGGGGAACTATGGCTACACCTTC,CASGYGWGNYGYTF
-,TRBV29-1,TRBJ2-1,-,TGCAGCGTTGTAGGTGGGGAATCGGGGAATGAGCAGTTCTTC,CSVVGGESGNEQFF
-,TRBV28,TRBJ1-5,-,TGTGCCAGCAGTTCCAGACCTTGGCAGCCCCAGCATTTT,CASSSRPWQPQHF
-,TRBV29-1,TRBJ1-1,TRBD1,TGCAGCGTTCCCAATTCGCGGACAGGGAACACTGAAGCTTTCTTT,CSVPNSRTGNTEAFF
-,TRBV10-1,TRBJ2-3,TRBD2,TGCGCCAGCAGTGAGACGGGGGGAAGGAATACGCAGTATTTT,CASSETGGRNTQYF
-,TRBV29-1,TRBJ1-2,-,TGCAGCGTTATTCGGCAGGCGGATGGCTACACCTTC,CSVIRQADGYTF
-,TRBV6-5,TRBJ2-1,TRBD1,TGTGCCAGCAGTCCGTTGACAGGGGGTGAGCAGTTCTTC,CASSPLTGGEQFF
-,TRBV28,TRBJ1-5,TRBD1,TGTGCCAGCAGTGGGGACAGGAGAAGCAATCAGCCCCAGCATTTT,CASSGDRRSNQPQHF
-,TRBV10-3,TRBJ2-1,-,TGTGCCATCAGTGAGTATAGGGGTAGCTCCTACAATGAGCAGTTCTTC,CAISEYRGSSYNEQFF
-,TRBV4-2,TRBJ2-1,TRBD1,TGTGCCAGCAGCCGCCCCGGGACAGCAGACAATGAGCAGTTCTTC,CASSRPGTADNEQFF
-,TRBV28,TRBJ1-5,-,TGTGCCAGCGGGCCCGTCGCGGAGAATCAGCCCCAGCATTTT,CASGPVAENQPQHF
-,TRBV6-4,TRBJ2-3,TRBD2,TGTGCCAGCAGTGACGGGAGCGGGGCAGATACGCAGTATTTT,CASSDGSGADTQYF
-,TRBV7-8,TRBJ2-7,TRBD1,TGTGCCAGCAGCTTAGCAGGGGGCCCCTACGAGCAGTACTTC,CASSLAGGPYEQYF
-,TRBV6-6,TRBJ2-7,-,TGTGCCAGCAACATCCAGCCATCCTACGAGCAGTACTTC,CASNIQPSYEQYF
-,TRBV11-1,TRBJ2-7,-,TGTGCCAGCAGCTGGGGGGCAGGGGGCTCCTACGAGCAGTACTTC,CASSWGAGGSYEQYF
few,TRBV6-4,TRBJ1-2,-,TGTGCCAGCAGTGACTCAGACGGCTCTTCAGGCTACACCTTC,CASSDSDGSSGYTF
-,TRBV27,TRBJ2-1,-,TGTGCCAGCAGTTTCGGCACTAATGAGCAGTTCTTC,CASSFGTNEQFF
medium-sized,TRBV6-4,TRBJ1-1,-,TGTGCCAGCAGCGTCGACGACACGAACACTGAAGCTTTCTTT,CASSVDDTNTEAFF
few,TRBV4-2,TRBJ2-1,-,TGTGCCAGCAGCCAAGAACTTCTATCCTACAATGAGCAGTTCTTC,CASSQELLSYNEQFF